The rows below give T cell receptor beta chains drawn from one sample of a study of T cells in localized non-small cell lung cancer. Profiling relied on immunoSEQ multiplex PCR, and the TCRdb table lists in-frame clones only, not all of them. Of around 64,000 clones listed, approximately 90% are singletons. The source was peripheral blood, collected before any cancer treatment. The receptors shown here come from a man aged 40 to 70 with stage I lung adenocarcinoma. Each CDR3 is given with its conserved first and last residue. D genes are given only for firm matches. The size field is filled for only some rows; it gives once, few, many or a size class.

size: .; D: .; J: TRBJ2-1; V: TRBV7-7; DNA: TGTGCTAGCAGCCCGGGGCGCATGATCTCCTACAATGAGCAGTTCTTC; CDR3: CASSPGRMISYNEQFF
size: .; D: .; J: TRBJ2-1; V: TRBV11-2; DNA: TGTGCCAGCAGCTTAGATGGGCGGGTGTCGACCTACAATGAGCAGTTCTTC; CDR3: CASSLDGRVSTYNEQFF
size: few; D: .; J: TRBJ2-7; V: TRBV5-4; DNA: TGTGCCAGCAGTTCGCGGCTAAGGACTCAGCATTTAGTCTACGAGCAGTACTTC; CDR3: CASSSRLRTQHLVYEQYF
size: .; D: .; J: TRBJ2-1; V: TRBV6-1; DNA: TGTGCCAGCATTTGGGGGATATTAGGTAGGAATGAGCAGTTCTTC; CDR3: CASIWGILGRNEQFF
size: .; D: TRBD1; J: TRBJ2-7; V: TRBV7-2; DNA: TGTGCCAGCAGCTTAGGGACAGGGCACTACGAGCAGTACTTC; CDR3: CASSLGTGHYEQYF
size: .; D: .; J: TRBJ1-1; V: TRBV10-3; DNA: TGTGCCATCAGTGGTGGTATGAACACTGAAGCTTTCTTT; CDR3: CAISGGMNTEAFF
size: .; D: TRBD1; J: TRBJ2-7; V: TRBV7-9; DNA: TGTGCCAGCAGCCAAGGACAGGATAAGAAGGGCGAGCAGTACTTC; CDR3: CASSQGQDKKGEQYF
size: .; D: TRBD1; J: TRBJ1-1; V: TRBV29-1; DNA: TGCAGCGTTTCCGGGGGACAGGGGGTGAACACTGAAGCTTTCTTT; CDR3: CSVSGGQGVNTEAFF
size: .; D: .; J: TRBJ2-3; V: TRBV28; DNA: TGTGCCAGCAGTTTATCGGTTGGCACAGATACGCAGTATTTT; CDR3: CASSLSVGTDTQYF
size: .; D: TRBD2; J: TRBJ2-1; V: TRBV9; DNA: TGTGCCAGCAGCCTGGGTGGGGGGGTAAACAATGAGCAGTTCTTC; CDR3: CASSLGGGVNNEQFF
size: .; D: .; J: TRBJ1-2; V: TRBV28; DNA: TGTGCCAGCAGTTTCCAGGGACCCTATGGCTACACCTTC; CDR3: CASSFQGPYGYTF
size: .; D: .; J: TRBJ1-2; V: TRBV5-1; DNA: TGCGCCAGCAGCTTGGCCGGACAGATTTATGGCTACACCTTC; CDR3: CASSLAGQIYGYTF
size: .; D: .; J: TRBJ1-4; V: TRBV5-1; DNA: TGCGCCAGCAGATCCGGTCTTGGTCCAACTAATGAAAAACTGTTTTTT; CDR3: CASRSGLGPTNEKLFF
size: .; D: TRBD1; J: TRBJ2-5; V: TRBV7-7; DNA: TGTGCTAGCAGCTATGGGGAGGGGACAGGGCCAGAGACCCAGTACTTC; CDR3: CASSYGEGTGPETQYF
size: .; D: TRBD2; J: TRBJ2-7; V: TRBV4-3; DNA: TGCGCCAGCAGCCAAGATCGAGCGGGGAACTACGAGCAGTACTTC; CDR3: CASSQDRAGNYEQYF
size: .; D: .; J: TRBJ1-2; V: TRBV7-9; DNA: TGTGCCAGCAGCTTTGGGGAATGGTTTAGCTACACCTTC; CDR3: CASSFGEWFSYTF
size: .; D: .; J: TRBJ2-7; V: TRBV19; DNA: TGTGCCAGTAGTATAGAGAGCAGACCCTACGAGCAGTACTTC; CDR3: CASSIESRPYEQYF
size: .; D: TRBD2; J: TRBJ2-7; V: TRBV4-1; DNA: TGCGCCAGCAGCCCGCGGGAGGGCGTATCCTACGAGCAGTACTTC; CDR3: CASSPREGVSYEQYF
size: .; D: TRBD2; J: TRBJ2-3; V: TRBV7-3; DNA: TGTGCCAGCAGCCGTTCGGGAGGAGGCAGGACAGATACGCAGTATTTT; CDR3: CASSRSGGGRTDTQYF
size: .; D: TRBD2; J: TRBJ2-1; V: TRBV7-9; DNA: TGTGCCAGCACACCTAGCGGGTACAATGAGCAGTTCTTC; CDR3: CASTPSGYNEQFF
size: .; D: .; J: TRBJ2-3; V: TRBV6-4; DNA: TGTGCCAGCAGTGACTCGATGGTGGCGACAGATACGCAGTATTTT; CDR3: CASSDSMVATDTQYF
size: .; D: .; J: TRBJ2-2; V: TRBV30; DNA: TGTGCCTGGAGATCGGGACAAAACACCGGGGAGCTGTTTTTT; CDR3: CAWRSGQNTGELFF
size: .; D: .; J: TRBJ1-2; V: TRBV28; DNA: TGTGCCAGCAGCGGAGGGTATGGCTACACCTTC; CDR3: CASSGGYGYTF
size: few; D: TRBD2; J: TRBJ2-7; V: TRBV5-4; DNA: TGTGCCAGCAGCCCGACTAGCGGGAGGATGGACGAGCAGTACTTC; CDR3: CASSPTSGRMDEQYF
size: .; D: TRBD1; J: TRBJ2-2; V: TRBV7-2; DNA: TGTGCCAGCAGACCAGGGGGCCAAACCGGGGAGCTGTTTTTT; CDR3: CASRPGGQTGELFF
size: .; D: .; J: TRBJ2-3; V: TRBV6-6; DNA: TGTGCCAGCAGCCCCTCTAGGACCAGGACGACGGATACGCAGTATTTT; CDR3: CASSPSRTRTTDTQYF
size: .; D: .; J: TRBJ2-4; V: TRBV7-8; DNA: TGTGCCAGCAGCTTAGAACGGGGACCCCCGCGTGTTCAGTACTTC; CDR3: CASSLERGPPRVQYF
size: .; D: TRBD1; J: TRBJ2-7; V: TRBV23-1; DNA: TGCGCCAGCAGTCAATCTTCCGGGGACAGGGGCCACGAGCAGTACTTC; CDR3: CASSQSSGDRGHEQYF
size: .; D: .; J: TRBJ2-7; V: TRBV7-9; DNA: TGTGCCAGCAGCTTAGAATCCCCCACCTACGAGCAGTACTTC; CDR3: CASSLESPTYEQYF
size: .; D: TRBD1; J: TRBJ2-1; V: TRBV7-2; DNA: TGTGCCAGCAGCTTTCCCGCAGGGGGCTTCTACTACAATGAGCAGTTCTTC; CDR3: CASSFPAGGFYYNEQFF
size: .; D: .; J: TRBJ2-7; V: TRBV7-9; DNA: TGTGCCAGCAGCTCCCCTTCTCGGGGGTGGTACGAGCAGTACTTC; CDR3: CASSSPSRGWYEQYF
size: .; D: .; J: TRBJ2-7; V: TRBV7-9; DNA: TGTGCCAGCAGCTGGAACTCCTACGAGCAGTACTTC; CDR3: CASSWNSYEQYF
size: .; D: .; J: TRBJ1-1; V: TRBV28; DNA: TGTGCCAGCAGTCCCCGAGGGGGTATTGAAGCTTTCTTT; CDR3: CASSPRGGIEAFF
size: .; D: .; J: TRBJ2-2; V: TRBV7-6; DNA: TGTGCCAGCAGCTTAAGCGCGCGGACAGCCGGGGAGCTGTTTTTT; CDR3: CASSLSARTAGELFF
size: .; D: .; J: TRBJ2-1; V: TRBV7-2; DNA: TGTGCCAGCAGCTTAGCAGGGTCCAATGAGCAGTTCTTC; CDR3: CASSLAGSNEQFF
size: .; D: .; J: TRBJ2-1; V: TRBV5-1; DNA: TGCGCCAGCAGCTTACGTGGACTAAGCTCCTACAATGAGCAGTTCTTC; CDR3: CASSLRGLSSYNEQFF
size: once; D: .; J: TRBJ1-2; V: TRBV21-1; DNA: TGTGCCAGCAGCCAATACAGGGGACATAACTATGGCTACACCTTC; CDR3: CASSQYRGHNYGYTF
size: .; D: TRBD2; J: TRBJ2-3; V: TRBV10-3; DNA: TGTGCCATCAGGGACGGGGGGTGGCAGTATTTT; CDR3: CAIRDGGWQYF
size: .; D: .; J: TRBJ2-5; V: TRBV11-2; DNA: TGTGCCAGCAGCTTAGCCCCGCCAAGGCCTCAAGAGACCCAGTACTTC; CDR3: CASSLAPPRPQETQYF
size: .; D: .; J: TRBJ2-2; V: TRBV9; DNA: TGTGCCAGCAGCGTAGGGGCGGGTAACACCGGGGAGCTGTTTTTT; CDR3: CASSVGAGNTGELFF
size: .; D: TRBD2; J: TRBJ2-7; V: TRBV28; DNA: TGTGCCAGCAGTTTAACGCCCCGACGGGGAGCGGGAGGCTCCTACGAGCAGTACTTC; CDR3: CASSLTPRRGAGGSYEQYF
size: .; D: TRBD2; J: TRBJ2-7; V: TRBV4-1; DNA: TGCGCCAGCAGCCCCGAGACTAGCGGGAAGTTTTTTGAGCAGTACTTC; CDR3: CASSPETSGKFFEQYF